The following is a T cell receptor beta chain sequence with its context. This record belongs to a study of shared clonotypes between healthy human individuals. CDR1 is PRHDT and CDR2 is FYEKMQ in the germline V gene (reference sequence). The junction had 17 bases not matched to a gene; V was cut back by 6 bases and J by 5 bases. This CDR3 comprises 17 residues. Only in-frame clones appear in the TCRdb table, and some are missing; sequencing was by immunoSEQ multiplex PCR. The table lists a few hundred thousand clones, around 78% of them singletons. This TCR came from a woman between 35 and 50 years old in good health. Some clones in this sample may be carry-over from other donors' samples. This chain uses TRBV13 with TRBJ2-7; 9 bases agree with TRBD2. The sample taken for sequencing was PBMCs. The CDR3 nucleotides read TGTGCCAGCAGAAGGCGGGATCGGCGGGAGGGCCCCCACGAGCAGTACTTC. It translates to CASRRRDRREGPHEQYF.